This T cell receptor (beta chain) appears in the sequencing data of a study of T cells after yellow fever vaccination. Study results and caveats: Most primary-vaccination clones reappeared after the booster (approximately 96% CD4, 88% CD8). FACS-sorted repertoires could contain abundant clonotypes contaminating from the bulk population. Researchers report a weaker secondary response that nonetheless peaked faster, day 5 versus 15.

A 5'RACE template-switching step, the method used to make TCR cDNA, added a universal primer site and UMIs. TCRdb re-analysed the 5' RACE reads in MiXCR, keeping a single row per CDR3 protein. The sample has under 700,000 distinct CDR3 sequences, less than 20% seen once; the top ten hold 15% to 20%. This clonotype was counted between two and nine times. Antigen unknown. Germline V gene lookup returns CDR1 SGHDT and CDR2 YYEEEE. This CDR3 is 14 amino acids long. Losses at the gene ends were 4 bases for V and 4 bases for J; bases not matched to a gene: 8. The specimen was PBMCs, collected 5 to 6 days after the first yellow fever vaccination. The TCR was taken from a man between 18 and 35 years old who received the YFV17D yellow fever vaccine. The J gene is TRBJ2-7, the V gene TRBV5-6; 7 positions match TRBD2. The CDR3, as DNA: TGTGCCAGCAGCCTCCGGGAGGTCTCTTACGAGCAGTACTTC. It encodes CASSLREVSYEQYF.